This TCR beta chain emerged from a study of blood T cell repertoires in COVID-19. The overall study: Specimens from acute and convalescent COVID-19 originated in the United States, Italy and Spain. PBMCs, B-cell-depleted T cells, or T cells provided the cDNA or gDNA that made up the material.

Germline V lookup: CDR1 SGHRS, CDR2 YFSETQ. V dropped 5 bases and J dropped 6; count of bases not matched to a gene: 4. The CDR3 runs to 13 residues. Authors' data handling: From reference gene primer amplification, estimates of nucleated cell counts were derived. The protocol was immunoSEQ multiplex PCR, while the TCRdb copy is restricted to in-frame clones and leaves out a portion. Clone size and V and J calls were adopted from that table, with D and trimming inferred from the DNA. Found here are about 140,000 clones, 77% of them singletons; the top ten hold roughly 10%. The receptor comes from a woman aged 45-65 years with active or convalescent COVID-19. Sequenced material: peripheral blood. This chain uses TRBV5-1 with TRBJ1-1, with 10 bases aligning to TRBD1. This CDR3 reads CASRGQGPAEAFF. CDR3 nucleotides: TGCGCCAGCAGGGGACAGGGGCCTGCTGAAGCTTTCTTT.